The 26 T cell receptor beta chains presented below share a single source sample, sequenced in a study of T-cell reconstitution after alpha-beta-depleted transplantation in children. Preparation of the TCRbeta library was carried out with unique molecular identifiers. TCRdb ran MiXCR on the PCR reads and lists one entry per CDR3 protein. The sample records about 210,000 distinct CDR3 sequences, about a sixth being singletons. The material was PBMCs, mostly from graft donor cells, obtained 360 days after TCRalphabeta/CD19-depleted stem cell transplant. The source of these receptors is a male patient between 2 and 10 years old who had a stem cell transplant for acute lymphoblastic leukemia, so the T cells may come from the graft donor.

This clonotype occurred a few times. The genes are TRBV10-3 and TRBJ2-5; D remains unclear. Trimming left V 0 bases short and J 5 bases short, with 4 bases between. Germline V CDR1 and CDR2: ENHRY, SYGVKD. The CDR3 has 12 amino acids. This CDR3 reads CAISESDETQYF. The CDR3 DNA is TGTGCCATCAGTGAGTCGGATGAGACCCAGTACTTC.

This clonotype was detected a few times. J is TRBJ1-5 and V is TRBV5-1; 7 bases line up with TRBD1. CDR3 length: 15 residues. Trimming took 4 bases from V and 0 from J; bases not matched to a gene: 4. Germline V gives CDR1 SGHRS, CDR2 YFSETQ. In DNA form, the CDR3 reads TGCGCCAGCAGCCTCGGGACAGATAGCAATCAGCCCCAGCATTTT. It encodes CASSLGTDSNQPQHF.

This sequence joins TRBV6-2 or TRBV6-3 and TRBJ2-3; TRBD2 matches at 10 bases. J was trimmed by 4 bases and V by 0 bases; bases with no gene match: 7. Germline loops: CDR1 MNHEY, CDR2 SVGEGT. This CDR3 comprises 17 residues. The CDR3 here is CASSYSLSGGASDTQYF. CDR3 in DNA: TGTGCCAGCAGTTACTCGTTGAGCGGGGGGGCCTCAGATACGCAGTATTTT.

The chain links TRBV5-5 to TRBJ2-7, with a possible D match to TRBD1 (5 bases). This CDR3 is built from 15 residues. The V end was cut by 4 bases, the J end by 7 bases, with 21 bases between. The germline V gene has CDR1 SGHKS and CDR2 YYEKEE (reference sequence). The CDR3 spells CASSGPAGAQSEQYF. DNA of the CDR3: TGTGCCAGCAGCGGCCCAGCTGGGGCCCAATCAGAGCAGTACTTC.

There are many counts of this clonotype. This chain uses TRBV19 with TRBJ1-1, with unresolved D. Trimming stripped 5 bases from V and 5 bases from J, with 12 bases between. The CDR3 runs 13 residues. Germline lookup yields CDR1 LNHDA and CDR2 SQIVND (reference sequence). CDR3 sequence reads: CASSRGSGTEAFF. CDR3 DNA sequence: TGTGCCAGTAGTCGAGGGTCTGGGACTGAAGCTTTCTTT. Based on the CDR3 plus reference TRBV19 and TRBJ1-1, the full variable domain is DGGITQSPKYLFRKEGQNVTLSCEQNLNHDAMYWYRQDPGQGLRLIYYSQIVNDFQKGDIAEGYSVSREKKESFPLTVTSAQKNPTAFYLCASSRGSGTEAFFGQGTRLTVV.

V is TRBV3-1 and J is TRBJ2-1; no definite D call. This CDR3 region has 13 residues. Germline CDR1 and CDR2: LGHDT and YNNKEL (reference sequence). V lost 3 bases and J 15 bases, leaving 18 bases between the germline ends. CDR3: CASSQDQFLGTFF. In nucleotides, the CDR3 is TGTGCCAGCAGCCAGGATCAGTTTTTAGGTACGTTCTTC.

This clonotype has only a few counts. This chain uses TRBV20-1 with TRBJ2-1; weak D call: TRBD2 (5 bases). The CDR3 totals 15 residues. Germline CDR1 and CDR2: DFQATT and SNEGSKA (reference sequence). V lost 5 bases, J lost 0 bases, and 14 bases lay in between. The CDR3 DNA is TGCAGTGCTTGGAAAACTAGGACCTCCTACAATGAGCAGTTCTTC. Protein: CSAWKTRTSYNEQFF.

The chain is built from TRBV20-1 and TRBJ2-3; maybe TRBD1 (6 bases). The germline gives CDR1 DFQATT, CDR2 SNEGSKA (reference sequence). This CDR3 comprises 17 residues. V lost 2 bases and J 3 bases, leaving 21 bases between the germline ends. The CDR3: CSARSGADSPGTDTQYF. The CDR3 region has the DNA TGCAGTGCTAGATCTGGGGCGGACAGCCCCGGGACAGATACGCAGTATTTT.

Ten or more counts support this clonotype. The chain has TRBV12-3 or TRBV12-4 and TRBJ2-1; D may be TRBD2 (7 bases). CDR3 length: 14 residues. The ends were cut back, 6 bases at V and 7 bases at J, with 16 bases in the middle. The CDR3 region has the DNA TGTGCCAGCAGCTCTCTTAGGGGGGGGAATGAGCAGTTCTTC. Protein sequence: CASSSLRGGNEQFF.

V and J are TRBV20-1 and TRBJ1-2; D remains ambiguous. Germline loops: CDR1 DFQATT, CDR2 SNEGSKA (reference sequence). V was clipped by 2 bases and J by 0 bases, with 16 bases between them. The CDR3 runs to 16 residues. CDR3 residues: CSARSLVYGANYGYTF. Here the CDR3 DNA reads TGCAGTGCTAGAAGTCTTGTGTACGGGGCTAACTATGGCTACACCTTC.

Many counts were recorded for this clonotype. DNA of the CDR3: TGCAGCGGAGGGGGGGACGACTATGGCTACACCTTC. Amino acids: CSGGGDDYGYTF. The V call is TRBV29-1, the J call TRBJ1-2; TRBD1 is a possible D gene (6 bases). CDR1 SQVTM and CDR2 ANQGSEA come from the germline V gene. CDR3 size: 12 residues. Trimming stripped 7 bases from V and 3 bases from J, with 12 bases between.

V is TRBV5-1 and J is TRBJ2-2; TRBD2 aligns across 11 bases. V lost 4 bases to trimming and J lost 1 base; unmatched junction nucleotides: 6. This CDR3 is 17 amino acids long. Germline V gene data show CDR1 as SGHRS and CDR2 as YFSETQ. The CDR3 DNA reads TGCGCCAGCAGCCCGGGACTAGCGGTCGTGAACACCGGGGAGCTGTTTTTT. This codes for CASSPGLAVVNTGELFF.

This clonotype has just a few counts. The chain has TRBV5-4 and TRBJ2-3, with 10 bases matching TRBD2. Trimming cost V 1 base and J 2 bases; bases outside gene matches: 4. The germline gives CDR1 SGHNT, CDR2 YYREEE (reference sequence). The CDR3 runs 16 residues. This chain's CDR3 is CASSLRAGGATDTQYF. The CDR3, as DNA: TGTGCCAGCAGCTTGCGAGCGGGGGGGGCCACAGATACGCAGTATTTT.

This clonotype was detected a few times. The V call is TRBV5-1, the J call TRBJ2-3, with D possibly being TRBD1 (5 bases). This CDR3 is built from 16 residues. Per the germline V gene, CDR1 is SGHRS and CDR2 is YFSETQ. V dropped 1 base and J dropped 0 bases, with 12 bases sitting between them. Here the CDR3 DNA reads TGCGCCAGCAGCTTGAGGCAGGGTACTAGCACAGATACGCAGTATTTT. Its translation: CASSLRQGTSTDTQYF.

The table lists this clonotype with a few counts. V gene TRBV2 combines with J gene TRBJ2-1; 10 bases map to TRBD2. V dropped 3 bases and J dropped 4; count of bases not matched to a gene: 3. This CDR3 spans 15 amino acids. Germline-derived CDR1 and CDR2 are SNHLY and FYNNEI. Here the CDR3 DNA reads TGTGCCAGCAGTGACGGAGCGGGGGGGTACAATGAGCAGTTCTTC. Protein product: CASSDGAGGYNEQFF. The entire variable domain, with the rest obtained from reference TRBV2 and TRBJ2-1, is as follows: EPEVTQTPSHQVTQMGQEVILRCVPISNHLYFYWYRQILGQKVEFLVSFYNNEISEKSEIFDDQFSVERPDGSNFTLKIRSTKLEDSAMYFCASSDGAGGYNEQFFGPGTRLTVL.

The sample holds a few counts of this clonotype. This sequence joins TRBV5-1 and TRBJ2-7, with D perhaps being TRBD1 or TRBD2 (6 bases each). With 0 bases removed from V and 2 bases from J, the gap between germline ends came to 12 bases. There are 15 residues in the CDR3. The germline V gene has CDR1 SGHRS and CDR2 YFSETQ. The CDR3 coding sequence is TGCGCCAGCAGCTTGGAGGGGGGTTTGACCTACGAGCAGTACTTC. Its translation is CASSLEGGLTYEQYF.

This clonotype was found a few times. This chain connects TRBV5-1 to TRBJ2-7; 8 nucleotides agree with TRBD1. The CDR3 runs 14 residues. Germline-derived CDR1 and CDR2 are SGHRS and YFSETQ. V shed 4 bases, J shed 4 bases, and the junction held 7 bases outside the gene matches. The CDR3: CASSVTGETYEQYF. As DNA, the CDR3 is TGCGCCAGCAGCGTGACAGGGGAAACATACGAGCAGTACTTC.

This chain links TRBV7-8 with TRBJ2-7, with TRBD2 matching over 12 bases. The germline V gene has CDR1 SGHVS and CDR2 FQNEAQ. The CDR3 runs to 16 residues. Germline trimming cut 5 bases from V and 2 bases from J; bases unmatched to any gene: 7. The DNA for the CDR3 is TGTGCCAGCAGCCTGTGGACTAGCGGGGTGACCTACGAGCAGTACTTC. It yields the protein CASSLWTSGVTYEQYF. The variable domain in full, completed from reference TRBV7-8 and TRBJ2-7, reads GAGVSQSPRYKVAKRGQDVALRCDPISGHVSLFWYQQALGQGPEFLTYFQNEAQLDKSGLPSDRFFAERPEGSVSTLKIQRTQQEDSAVYLCASSLWTSGVTYEQYFGPGTRLTVT.

This clonotype turned up a few times. The chain recombines TRBV29-1 with TRBJ2-1, with TRBD2 as a possible D gene (6 bases). Looked up from germline, CDR1 is SQVTM and CDR2 is ANQGSEA. Trimming stripped 4 bases from V and 2 bases from J, with 21 bases between. The CDR3 has 17 residues. The CDR3 is CSVVAFRETSTYNEQFF. The CDR3 coding sequence is TGCAGCGTTGTAGCCTTCCGGGAGACGAGTACCTACAATGAGCAGTTCTTC.

There are a few counts of this clonotype. The CDR3 protein is CASSLGAGKSDEQFF. CDR3 coding DNA: TGTGCCAGCAGTTTAGGGGCGGGGAAGAGCGATGAGCAGTTCTTC. V and J are TRBV6-5 and TRBJ2-1, with D possibly TRBD2 on 6 matching bases. The CDR3 runs 15 residues. CDR1 and CDR2 from the germline V gene are MNHEY and SVGAGI. The germline V and J ends were trimmed by 4 bases and 8 bases, with 18 bases remaining between them.

This clonotype came up a few times. The chain has TRBV29-1 and TRBJ1-1; D is ambiguous. CDR1 and CDR2 (germline): SQVTM, ANQGSEA. Between the trimmed V and J ends, which lost 3 bases and 0 bases, there was a span of 8 bases. This CDR3 is 13 amino acids long. The CDR3 loop is CSVDRAMNTEAFF. The CDR3 coding sequence is TGCAGCGTTGACCGAGCCATGAACACTGAAGCTTTCTTT.

The sample holds one count of this clonotype. This chain uses TRBV20-1 with TRBJ2-2, with 12 bases aligning to TRBD1. With V trimmed by 3 bases and J by 0 bases, 17 bases remained unmatched. Germline CDR1 DFQATT, CDR2 SNEGSKA (reference sequence). The CDR3 has 21 residues. CDR3 loop: CSARAPGTGGVKFPNTGELFF. In DNA, the CDR3 is TGCAGTGCTAGGGCCCCCGGGACAGGGGGCGTTAAATTCCCGAACACCGGGGAGCTGTTTTTT.

The chain carries TRBV7-2 and TRBJ2-1; D possibly matches TRBD1 or TRBD2 (5 bases each). The CDR3 has 15 amino acids. Trimming took off 4 bases at V and 0 bases at J, with 10 bases between the two ends. The germline gives CDR1 SGHTA, CDR2 FQGNSA. Here the CDR3 reads CASSSGPYSYNEQFF. CDR3 coding DNA: TGTGCCAGCAGCTCGGGACCCTACTCCTACAATGAGCAGTTCTTC.

This chain links TRBV2 with TRBJ2-7; maybe TRBD1 (5 bases). Germline CDR1 and CDR2: SNHLY and FYNNEI. The CDR3 covers 13 residues. The ends were cut back, 6 bases at V and 6 bases at J, with 15 bases in the middle. CDR3 nucleotides: TGTGCCAGCAGCCTCCAGGGTCAGGGCGAGCAGTACTTC. Translating it yields CASSLQGQGEQYF.

This clonotype was detected many times. V gene TRBV7-6 combines with J gene TRBJ1-6, with D unresolved. Germline V gene sequence: CDR1 SGHVS, CDR2 FNYEAQ. The V gene lost 2 bases and the J gene lost 7 bases, with 9 bases spanning the gap. The CDR3 is made up of 14 amino acids. Here the CDR3 DNA reads TGTGCCAGCAGCTTATTCGCCGGGAATTCACCCCTCCACTTT. Translated, it gives CASSLFAGNSPLHF. The full variable domain, in which reference TRBV7-6 and TRBJ1-6 provide the parts outside the CDR3, is GAGVSQSPRYKVTKRGQDVALRCDPISGHVSLYWYRQALGQGPEFLTYFNYEAQQDKSGLPNDRFSAERPEGSISTLTIQRTEQRDSAMYRCASSLFAGNSPLHFGNGTRLTVT.

This clonotype was counted a few times. This chain joins TRBV5-1 and TRBJ2-7, with 11 positions matching TRBD2. After removal of 1 base from V and 2 bases from J, the junction contained 5 bases not matched to a gene. Germline-derived CDR1 and CDR2 are SGHRS and YFSETQ. The CDR3 sequence is 16 residues long. CDR3: CASSLLLAGATYEQYF. CDR3 sequence (DNA): TGCGCCAGCAGCTTGCTACTAGCGGGAGCCACCTACGAGCAGTACTTC.